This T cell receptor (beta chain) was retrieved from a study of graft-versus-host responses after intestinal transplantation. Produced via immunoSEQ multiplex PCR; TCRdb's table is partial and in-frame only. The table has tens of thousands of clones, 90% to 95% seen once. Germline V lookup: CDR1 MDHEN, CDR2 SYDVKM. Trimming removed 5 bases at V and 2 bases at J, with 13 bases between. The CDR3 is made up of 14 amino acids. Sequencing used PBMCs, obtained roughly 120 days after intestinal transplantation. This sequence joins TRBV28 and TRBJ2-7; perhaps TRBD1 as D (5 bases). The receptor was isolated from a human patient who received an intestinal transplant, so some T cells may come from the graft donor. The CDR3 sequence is CASSLHRSTYEQYF. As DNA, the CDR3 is TGTGCCAGCAGTCTTCACAGGTCGACCTACGAGCAGTACTTC. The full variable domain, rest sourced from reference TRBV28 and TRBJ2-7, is DVKVTQSSRYLVKRTGEKVFLECVQDMDHENMFWYRQDPGLGLRLIYFSYDVKMKEKGDIPEGYSVSREKKERFSLILESASTNQTSMYLCASSLHRSTYEQYFGPGTRLTVT.